A single sample is the source of the 21 T cell receptor beta chains below, sequenced in a study of blood T cell repertoires in COVID-19. TCRdb's copy holds only in-frame clones and misses some; the assay was immunoSEQ multiplex PCR. The table has 90,000 to 150,000 clones, 85% seen once. The sequencing input was peripheral blood. These receptors came from a man of 80 years or more with acute or convalescent COVID-19.

This chain links TRBV3-1 (or the pseudogene TRBV3-2) with TRBJ1-1; D may be TRBD1 (6 bases). V lost 3 bases, J lost 2 bases, and 13 bases lay in between. The CDR3 is 15 residues long. Germline lookup yields CDR1 LGHDT and CDR2 YNNKEL (reference sequence). CDR3: CASSQRGQFNTEAFF. CDR3 nucleotides: TGTGCCAGCAGCCAGAGAGGACAGTTCAACACTGAAGCTTTCTTT.

V is TRBV30 and J is TRBJ1-2, with no clear D. V was trimmed by 3 bases and J by 4 bases, leaving 12 bases between them. Per the germline V gene, CDR1 is GTSNPN and CDR2 is SVGIG (reference sequence). This CDR3 spans 13 amino acids. This CDR3 reads CAWSAQRGYGYTF. For the CDR3, the DNA is TGTGCCTGGAGCGCACAACGTGGCTATGGCTACACCTTC.

The CDR3 sequence is CSVGGGSNQPQHF. For the CDR3, the DNA is TGCAGCGTTGGTGGGGGGAGCAATCAGCCCCAGCATTTT. This chain links TRBV29-1 with TRBJ1-5, with a tentative D call TRBD1 (5 bases). Looked up from germline, CDR1 is SQVTM and CDR2 is ANQGSEA. The V end was cut by 4 bases, the J end by 1 base, with 8 bases between. The CDR3 loop spans 13 amino acids.

The chain couples TRBV11-2 to TRBJ1-6; TRBD1 matches at 8 bases. From germline, CDR1 is SGHAT and CDR2 FQNNGV. V lost 6 bases, J lost 8 bases, and 6 bases stayed unmatched. The CDR3 runs 14 residues. The CDR3 sequence: CASRSGGSYSPLHF. The CDR3, as DNA: TGTGCCAGCAGGTCAGGGGGCTCCTATTCACCCCTCCACTTT.

This rearrangement joins TRBV5-1 to TRBJ2-1; D possibly corresponds to TRBD2 (6 bases). The CDR3 sequence is 17 residues long. V gave up 0 bases and J gave up 6 bases, with 19 bases separating them. Per the germline V gene, CDR1 is SGHRS and CDR2 is YFSETQ. Here the CDR3 DNA reads TGCGCCAGCAGCTTGGGCCTCCGCGGGAATAGGGGCAATGAGCAGTTCTTC. This gives the protein CASSLGLRGNRGNEQFF.

This clone was seen only once. The chain is built from TRBV19 and TRBJ1-2, with TRBD1 as a possible D gene (5 bases). Deletions cut 3 bases from V and 4 bases from J, with 12 bases between. Germline assignment: CDR1 LNHDA and CDR2 SQIVND (reference sequence). The CDR3 is 14 amino acids. CDR3 sequence: CASSMDRGGYGYTF. The CDR3, as DNA: TGTGCCAGTAGTATGGATAGGGGCGGCTATGGCTACACCTTC.

The chain couples TRBV18 to TRBJ2-3; D remains ambiguous. The V gene's germline CDR1 is KGHSH and CDR2 LQKENI. The CDR3 totals 15 residues. V was cut by 2 bases and J by 0 bases, with 9 bases left in between. The CDR3 region is CASSPEKTSTDTQYF. The DNA of the CDR3 is TGTGCCAGCTCACCAGAGAAAACTAGCACAGATACGCAGTATTTT.

A note on this clone: The sample holds other DNA sequences that translate to the same CDR3. The chain couples TRBV28 to TRBJ2-7; TRBD2 aligns across 7 bases. The junction had 2 bases not matched to a gene; V was cut back by 3 bases and J by 0 bases. This CDR3 spans 14 amino acids. From germline, CDR1 is MDHEN and CDR2 SYDVKM. For the CDR3, the DNA is TGTGCCAGCAGTTTGGGCGGGAGCTCCTACGAGCAGTACTTC. Its translation is CASSLGGSSYEQYF.

The gene calls are TRBV28 and TRBJ2-5; D ambiguous. V shed 6 bases and J shed 5 bases, with 19 bases lying between them. CDR1 and CDR2 (germline): MDHEN, SYDVKM. The CDR3 loop spans 15 amino acids. The CDR3 DNA sequence: TGTGCCAGCAGCGTGAAACTCCCCGGGTTGGAGACCCAGTACTTC. Residues: CASSVKLPGLETQYF.

The chain carries TRBV9 and TRBJ1-2; D is perhaps TRBD1 (6 bases). Germline V CDR1 and CDR2: SGDLS, YYNGEE. Trimming stripped 0 bases from V and 4 bases from J, with 10 bases between. The CDR3 is 14 amino acids. The CDR3 region is CASSVGGTTYGYTF. The CDR3 nucleotides read TGTGCCAGCAGCGTAGGAGGGACAACCTATGGCTACACCTTC.

The chain combines TRBV4-1 with TRBJ1-4, with D tentatively TRBD1 (6 bases). The CDR3 spans 15 residues. CDR1 is MGHRA, CDR2 YSYEKL, per germline. The V end lost 1 base, the J end lost 7 bases, and 13 bases lay between the germline ends. CDR3: CASSQGGGRFEKLFF. The CDR3 coding sequence is TGCGCCAGCAGCCAAGGGGGGGGCCGTTTTGAAAAACTGTTTTTT.

The chain couples TRBV4-3 to TRBJ2-3; 14 positions match TRBD2. CDR1 and CDR2 from the germline V gene are LGHNA and YSLEER. Losses at the gene ends were 4 bases for V and 5 bases for J; bases not matched to a gene: 5. The CDR3 length is 16 residues. The CDR3 DNA reads TGCGCCAGCAGCCGGGGGACTAGCGGGAGTATAGATACGCAGTATTTT. Translation: CASSRGTSGSIDTQYF.

This chain links TRBV12-3 or TRBV12-4 with TRBJ1-6, with D possibly being TRBD1 (6 bases). Trimming shortened V by 5 bases and J by 7 bases, and 9 bases separated the two germline ends. This CDR3 is built from 13 residues. CDR3 DNA: TGTGCCAGCAGTGAACAGGGCAATTCACCCCTCCACTTT. Encoded protein: CASSEQGNSPLHF.

This clone occurred a few times. V and J are TRBV5-6 and TRBJ1-5; D is perhaps TRBD1 (5 bases). CDR3 length: 15 amino acids. Trimming pared 3 bases from V and 4 bases from J, leaving 14 bases between. CDR1 and CDR2 from the germline V gene are SGHDT and YYEEEE. The CDR3: CASSSWGLINQPQHF. The CDR3 DNA reads TGTGCCAGCAGCTCATGGGGACTGATAAATCAGCCCCAGCATTTT.

CDR3: CASSFGIQETQYF. The DNA of the CDR3 is TGTGCCAGCAGTTTCGGGATTCAAGAGACCCAGTACTTC. V is TRBV12-3 or TRBV12-4 and J is TRBJ2-5; TRBD2 might be the D (5 bases). The germline V and J ends were trimmed by 3 bases and 2 bases, with 7 bases remaining between them. This CDR3 has 13 residues.

This clone was detected only once. An end of the junction does not agree with germline; a read error may underlie this. The chain recombines TRBV12-3 or TRBV12-4 with TRBJ2-7; TRBD1 might be the D (5 bases). The CDR3 covers 11 residues. The CDR3 here is CASSLGGVAFF. The DNA for the CDR3 is TGTGCCAGCAGTTTAGGGGGCGTCGCCTTCTTC.

The rearrangement links TRBV10-3 to TRBJ2-2; 9 nucleotides align to TRBD1. With 9 bases clipped from V and 3 bases from J, the junction kept 8 bases outside the gene matches. CDR1 ENHRY and CDR2 SYGVKD come from the germline V gene. There are 15 residues in the CDR3. CDR3 DNA sequence: TGTGCCATTCGGAAGACAGGGGGGGACACCGGGGAGCTGTTTTTT. Translated: CAIRKTGGDTGELFF.

The J gene is TRBJ1-1, the V gene TRBV10-2; D is unclear. This CDR3 spans 14 amino acids. Germline V gene data show CDR1 as WSHSY and CDR2 as SAAADI. V lost 3 bases and J 0 bases, leaving 8 bases between the germline ends. The CDR3 sequence is CASSDDNLNTEAFF. CDR3 sequence (DNA): TGCGCCAGCAGTGATGACAACCTGAACACTGAAGCTTTCTTT.

This rearrangement joins TRBV2 to TRBJ1-2, with a possible D match to TRBD1 (5 bases). CDR1 is SNHLY and CDR2 is FYNNEI in the germline V gene. V was trimmed by 2 bases and J by 2 bases, leaving 9 bases between them. The CDR3 is 14 amino acids. CDR3 region: CASSEYDSNYGYTF. For the CDR3, the DNA is TGTGCCAGCAGTGAATACGACAGCAACTATGGCTACACCTTC.

This rearrangement joins TRBV7-2 to TRBJ1-3; 8 bases fit TRBD1. V trimming: 5 bases; J trimming: 4 bases; junction bases outside the gene matches: 7. The length of the CDR3 is 15 residues. Germline CDR1 reads SGHTA; CDR2 reads FQGNSA. The CDR3 protein is CASSPGQGPGNTIYF. CDR3 sequence (DNA): TGTGCCAGCAGCCCCGGACAGGGTCCGGGAAACACCATATATTTT. The whole variable domain, remainder taken from reference TRBV7-2 and TRBJ1-3, is GAGVSQSPSNKVTEKGKDVELRCDPISGHTALYWYRQSLGQGLEFLIYFQGNSAPDKSGLPSDRFSAERTGGSVSTLTIQRTQQEDSAVYLCASSPGQGPGNTIYFGEGSWLTVV.

The chain joins TRBV27 to TRBJ2-7, with 9 positions matching TRBD1. CDR3 length: 15 residues. Germline assignment: CDR1 MNHEY and CDR2 SMNVEV (reference sequence). V was pared by 4 bases and J by 3 bases, with 7 bases of the junction left unmatched. DNA for the CDR3: TGTGCCAGCAGTTCTTACCCGGGACAGGGCTACGAGCAGTACTTC. As protein: CASSSYPGQGYEQYF.